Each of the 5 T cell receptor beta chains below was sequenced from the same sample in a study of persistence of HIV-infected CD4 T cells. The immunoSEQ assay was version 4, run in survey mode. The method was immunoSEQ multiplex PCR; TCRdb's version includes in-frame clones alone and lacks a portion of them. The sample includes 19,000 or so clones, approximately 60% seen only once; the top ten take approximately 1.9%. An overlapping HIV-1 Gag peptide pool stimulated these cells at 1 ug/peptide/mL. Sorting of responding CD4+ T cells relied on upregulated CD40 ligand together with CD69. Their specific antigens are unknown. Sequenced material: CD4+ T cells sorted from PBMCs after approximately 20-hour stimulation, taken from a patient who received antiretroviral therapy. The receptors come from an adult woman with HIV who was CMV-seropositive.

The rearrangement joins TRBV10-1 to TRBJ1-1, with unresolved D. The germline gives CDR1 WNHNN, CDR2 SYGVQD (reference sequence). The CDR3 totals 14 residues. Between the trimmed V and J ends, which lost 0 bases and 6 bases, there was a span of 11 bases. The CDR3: CASSESRQAPEAFF. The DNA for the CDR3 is TGCGCCAGCAGTGAGTCGAGGCAGGCTCCTGAAGCTTTCTTT.

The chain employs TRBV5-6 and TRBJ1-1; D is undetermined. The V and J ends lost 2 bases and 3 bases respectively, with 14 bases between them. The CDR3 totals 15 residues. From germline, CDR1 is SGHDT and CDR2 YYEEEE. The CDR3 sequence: CASSFPGGGDTEAFF. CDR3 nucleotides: TGTGCCAGCAGCTTTCCCGGTGGAGGAGACACTGAAGCTTTCTTT.

CDR3 bases: TGTGCCAGCAGTTTAGCGGGCCTAAGAGCCAATGAGCAGTTCTTC. It is translated as CASSLAGLRANEQFF. The genes are TRBV6-5 and TRBJ2-1; 7 bases match TRBD2. This CDR3 spans 15 amino acids. The germline gives CDR1 MNHEY, CDR2 SVGAGI. The V and J ends lost 4 bases and 6 bases, in that order; junction bases with no gene match: 9.

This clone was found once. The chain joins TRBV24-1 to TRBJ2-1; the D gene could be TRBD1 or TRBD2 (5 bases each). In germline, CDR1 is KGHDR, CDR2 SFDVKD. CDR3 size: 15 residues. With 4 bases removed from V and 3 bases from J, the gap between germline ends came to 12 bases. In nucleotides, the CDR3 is TGTGCCACCAGTGACTCGGGGACCGGCTACAATGAGCAGTTCTTC. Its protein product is CATSDSGTGYNEQFF.

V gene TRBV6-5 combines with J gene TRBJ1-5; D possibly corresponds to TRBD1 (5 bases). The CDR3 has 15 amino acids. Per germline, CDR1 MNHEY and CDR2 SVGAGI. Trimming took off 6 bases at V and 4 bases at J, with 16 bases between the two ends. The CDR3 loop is CASSLPGGVNQPQHF. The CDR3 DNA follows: TGTGCCAGCAGCCTCCCGGGGGGGGTTAATCAGCCCCAGCATTTT.